Listed here are 30 T cell receptor beta chains from one sample, sequenced in a study of OX40 agonist ivuxolimab in advanced cancers. Receptors were amplified or captured by the immunoSEQ multiplex PCR assay. As stored in TCRdb, this immuneACCESS dataset retains in-frame rearrangements with V and J assigned. A fraction of the clones does not appear; measured against another copy, unresolved V genes explain less than half of the discrepancy, and the remainder lacks a known reason. The sample records about 26,000 clones, 83% of which are singletons. Roughly an eighth of the sample is held by the ten biggest clonotypes. This sample comprised CD4+ or CD8+ T cells sorted from blood, obtained in a trial of the OX40 agonist ivuxolimab. Source of these receptors: an adult with an advanced solid tumor such as melanoma, head and neck, liver or kidney cancer.

The chain combines TRBV6-1 with TRBJ1-2; D is perhaps TRBD1 (5 bases). This CDR3 has 15 residues. V shed 2 bases and J shed 4 bases, with 14 bases lying between them. Germline assignment: CDR1 MNHNS and CDR2 SASEGT. The CDR3 reads CASSELGGVVYGYTF. CDR3 sequence (DNA): TGTGCCAGCAGTGAATTGGGGGGGGTGGTCTATGGCTACACCTTC.

The CDR3 spells CASSASAEINTGELFF. CDR3 bases: TGTGCCAGCAGTGCCTCCGCAGAGATAAACACCGGGGAGCTGTTTTTT. The V call is TRBV25-1, the J call TRBJ2-2; D is unclear. Germline V gives CDR1 MGHDK, CDR2 SYGVNS. CDR3 length: 16 residues. V was pared by 4 bases and J by 2 bases, with 14 bases between.

V and J are TRBV6-1 and TRBJ2-3; D gene uncertain. CDR3 length: 15 residues. From germline, CDR1 is MNHNS and CDR2 SASEGT. With 3 bases removed from V and 1 base from J, the gap between germline ends came to 11 bases. CDR3 sequence reads: CASSDSTPRTDTQYF. As DNA, the CDR3 is TGTGCCAGCAGTGATTCGACTCCCCGCACAGATACGCAGTATTTT.

The V call is TRBV19, the J call TRBJ1-1; the match to TRBD1 covers 10 bases. Germline CDR1 reads LNHDA; CDR2 reads SQIVND (reference sequence). The CDR3 sequence is 17 residues long. Losses at the gene ends were 7 bases for V and 1 base for J; bases not matched to a gene: 12. The CDR3 sequence: CASTLGGTGAGNTEAFF. The CDR3 DNA reads as TGTGCCAGTACCCTGGGAGGGACAGGGGCTGGGAACACTGAAGCTTTCTTT.

CDR3 amino acids: CASSKPAGRGDTQYF. As DNA, the CDR3 is TGTGCCAGCAGCAAACCGGCGGGCCGCGGGGATACGCAGTATTTT. J is TRBJ2-3 and V is TRBV21-1; the listed D gene, TRBD2, was not tested against the DNA. TRBV21-1 is a pseudogene. The CDR3 extends over 15 amino acids.

The CDR3 loop reads CASSGVPGETQYF. The CDR3 bases are TGCGCCAGCAGTGGGGTCCCTGGAGAGACCCAGTACTTC. The chain couples TRBV10-2 to TRBJ2-5; D uncertain. CDR1 and CDR2 from the germline V gene are WSHSY and SAAADI. The CDR3 totals 13 residues. Deletions cut 4 bases from V and 4 bases from J, with 10 bases between.

This sequence joins TRBV9 and TRBJ2-2; a weak D match, TRBD2 (6 bases). The V and J ends lost 2 bases and 6 bases respectively, with 11 bases between them. This CDR3 has 14 amino acids. Looked up from germline, CDR1 is SGDLS and CDR2 is YYNGEE. This chain's CDR3 is CASSVPRDSGELFF. CDR3 in DNA: TGTGCCAGCAGCGTTCCTCGGGACTCCGGGGAGCTGTTTTTT.

The rearrangement joins TRBV7-9 to TRBJ1-4; D remains unclear. Germline CDR1 SEHNR, CDR2 FQNEAQ (reference sequence). The CDR3 covers 17 residues. Trimming shortened V by 3 bases and J by 4 bases, and 18 bases separated the two germline ends. In DNA form, the CDR3 reads TGTGCCAGCAGCTTTCGGACCTTAGACGTACATAATGAAAAACTGTTTTTT. Residues: CASSFRTLDVHNEKLFF.

V is TRBV6-1 and J is TRBJ2-7; 10 nucleotides agree with TRBD1. The germline CDR1 and CDR2 sequences are MNHNS and SASEGT. The CDR3 sequence is 14 residues long. Unmatched junction bases numbered 9, after V lost 7 bases and J lost 6 bases. The CDR3 loop reads CASTQRTGGREQYF. CDR3 bases: TGTGCCAGCACCCAGCGGACAGGGGGGCGCGAGCAGTACTTC.

The table lists this clone with a few counts. This chain links TRBV4-1 with TRBJ1-3; D perhaps matches TRBD1 (5 bases). The CDR3 extends over 17 amino acids. Deletions cut 4 bases from V and 4 bases from J, with 20 bases between. CDR1 MGHRA and CDR2 YSYEKL come from the germline V gene. CDR3: CASSPLRGGMEGNTIYF. The CDR3 bases are TGCGCCAGCAGCCCCCTTAGGGGAGGGATGGAAGGAAACACCATATATTTT.

The CDR3 reads CASSVAFLYIQYF. CDR3 nucleotides: TGTGCCAGCAGTGTAGCTTTTTTGTACATTCAGTACTTC. The chain is built from TRBV2 and TRBJ2-4; D not certain. Germline lookup yields CDR1 SNHLY and CDR2 FYNNEI. CDR3 length equals 13 residues. Trimming took off 4 bases at V and 8 bases at J, with 12 bases between the two ends.

V and J are TRBV27 and TRBJ2-7; possible D gene TRBD1, 6 bases. Trimming left V 3 bases short and J 2 bases short, with 14 bases between. CDR1 and CDR2 from the germline V gene are MNHEY and SMNVEV (reference sequence). CDR3 length: 15 residues. The CDR3 DNA is TGTGCCAGCAGTTTTCGTTCAGGACAGCCCTACGAGCAGTACTTC. It specifies CASSFRSGQPYEQYF.

The genes are TRBV9 and TRBJ2-7; tentatively, D is TRBD1 or TRBD2 (7 bases each). The ends were cut back, 0 bases at V and 6 bases at J, with 16 bases in the middle. This CDR3 region has 15 residues. Germline CDR1 is SGDLS and CDR2 is YYNGEE. The CDR3 loop is CASSVDWQGEGEQYF. DNA of the CDR3: TGTGCCAGCAGCGTAGATTGGCAGGGGGAGGGCGAGCAGTACTTC.

This clone is deemed large (0.1 to 1%). The gene calls are TRBV9 and TRBJ1-1; the D gene is possibly TRBD1 (6 bases). Germline V gene sequence: CDR1 SGDLS, CDR2 YYNGEE. This CDR3 region has 17 residues. Trimming removed 0 bases from V and 5 bases from J, with 20 bases in between. CDR3 amino acids: CASSVGPGARFVTEAFF. CDR3 coding DNA: TGTGCCAGCAGCGTAGGTCCAGGGGCAAGGTTCGTGACTGAAGCTTTCTTT.

The V and J genes are TRBV14 and TRBJ2-5, with unresolved D. The V gene's germline CDR1 is SGHDN and CDR2 FVKESK. Trimming took 5 bases from V and 5 from J, leaving 12 bases between them. This CDR3 comprises 13 residues. The CDR3 coding sequence is TGTGCCAGCAGCTCGCGCCTTTGGGAGACCCAGTACTTC. This encodes CASSSRLWETQYF. Full variable domain (outside the CDR3, taken from reference TRBV14 and TRBJ2-5): EAGVTQFPSHSVIEKGQTVTLRCDPISGHDNLYWYRRVMGKEIKFLLHFVKESKQDESGMPNNRFLAERTGGTYSTLKVQPAELEDSGVYFCASSSRLWETQYFGPGTRLLVL.

This sequence joins TRBV11-1 and TRBJ1-1; D ambiguous. V was trimmed by 5 bases and J by 0 bases, leaving 13 bases between them. Germline values: CDR1 SGHAT, CDR2 FQDESV (reference sequence). This CDR3 is built from 15 residues. The chain's CDR3 is CASSQTSFMNTEAFF. The CDR3 DNA sequence: TGTGCCAGCAGCCAAACAAGTTTTATGAACACTGAAGCTTTCTTT.

The rearrangement links TRBV27 to TRBJ2-2; TRBD1 agrees at 7 bases. Germline-derived CDR1 and CDR2 are MNHEY and SMNVEV (reference sequence). This CDR3 has 15 residues. V was pared by 7 bases and J by 0 bases, with 5 bases of the junction left unmatched. CDR3 coding DNA: TGTGCCAGCACCCCGGGACAGACGAACACCGGGGAGCTGTTTTTT. Amino acids: CASTPGQTNTGELFF.

The chain joins TRBV7-6 to TRBJ1-6, with 8 nucleotides matching TRBD1. The ends lost 5 bases at V and 5 bases at J; junction bases unmatched: 5. The germline gives CDR1 SGHVS, CDR2 FNYEAQ. The CDR3 consists of 15 residues. The CDR3 is CASSHETGDNSPLHF. The CDR3, as DNA: TGTGCCAGCAGCCACGAGACAGGGGATAATTCACCCCTCCACTTT.

V usage is TRBV6-1 and J usage is TRBJ2-3; D tentatively reads TRBD1 or TRBD2 (5 bases each). The CDR3 has 16 residues. The germline V gene has CDR1 MNHNS and CDR2 SASEGT. The germline V and J ends were trimmed by 1 base and 1 base, with 12 bases remaining between them. The DNA for the CDR3 is TGTGCCAGCAGTGAAGGGGGTGGGGGTGGCACAGATACGCAGTATTTT. Its protein product is CASSEGGGGGTDTQYF.

The chain is built from TRBV2 and TRBJ2-3; the D is unclear. CDR3 size: 14 residues. Germline CDR1 reads SNHLY; CDR2 reads FYNNEI. Deletions cut 4 bases from V and 6 bases from J, with 14 bases between. CDR3 sequence: CASSGVPYRDTQYF. In DNA, the CDR3 is TGTGCCAGCAGTGGCGTTCCATACCGGGATACGCAGTATTTT. The variable domain in full, completed from reference TRBV2 and TRBJ2-3, reads EPEVTQTPSHQVTQMGQEVILRCVPISNHLYFYWYRQILGQKVEFLVSFYNNEISEKSEIFDDQFSVERPDGSNFTLKIRSTKLEDSAMYFCASSGVPYRDTQYFGPGTRLTVL.

The chain has TRBV27 and TRBJ1-1, with a possible D match to TRBD1 (6 bases). Trimming left V 5 bases short and J 4 bases short, with 11 bases between. Looked up from germline, CDR1 is MNHEY and CDR2 is SMNVEV (reference sequence). The CDR3 contains 13 residues. In nucleotides, the CDR3 is TGTGCCAGCAGTCCCACAGGGACCACTGAAGCTTTCTTT. Its protein is CASSPTGTTEAFF.

V and J are TRBV4-1 and TRBJ2-7, with 10 bases matching TRBD1. The V and J ends lost 3 bases and 6 bases, in that order; junction bases with no gene match: 5. This CDR3 comprises 14 residues. Germline CDR1 reads MGHRA; CDR2 reads YSYEKL. The CDR3 is CASSQTGTGAEQYF. The CDR3 DNA follows: TGCGCCAGCAGCCAGACCGGGACAGGGGCCGAGCAGTACTTC.

The count of this clone is one. V is TRBV10-3 and J is TRBJ1-1; D might be TRBD1 (5 bases). The germline V and J ends were trimmed by 6 bases and 1 base, with 9 bases remaining between them. Germline loops: CDR1 ENHRY, CDR2 SYGVKD. The CDR3 contains 13 residues. The CDR3: CAIRTGQNTEAFF. The CDR3, as DNA: TGTGCCATCAGGACCGGACAGAACACTGAAGCTTTCTTT.

CDR3 in DNA: TGTGCCAGCACATCAGGGTTCGGGGACACTGAAGCTTTCTTT. Protein: CASTSGFGDTEAFF. The chain couples TRBV9 to TRBJ1-1, with TRBD1 as a possible D gene (5 bases). The V and J ends lost 6 bases and 3 bases respectively, with 15 bases between them. This CDR3 has 14 residues. Germline loops: CDR1 SGDLS, CDR2 YYNGEE.

This chain uses TRBV4-2 with TRBJ1-4, with D possibly matching TRBD1 (6 bases). The CDR3 extends over 14 amino acids. V lost 1 base and J lost 8, with 11 bases in between. Per germline, CDR1 LGHNA and CDR2 YNFKEQ. CDR3 protein: CASSQGGGAEKLFF. CDR3 nucleotides: TGTGCCAGCAGCCAAGGAGGGGGGGCGGAAAAACTGTTTTTT.

This clone has more than one count but fewer than ten. CDR3 amino acids: CASSGRGVGDNEQFF. The CDR3 DNA sequence: TGTGCCAGCAGTGGCAGGGGAGTCGGGGACAATGAGCAGTTCTTC. The genes are TRBV25-1 and TRBJ2-1; tentatively, D is TRBD1 (6 bases). V was cut by 4 bases and J by 5 bases, with 15 bases left in between. CDR1 MGHDK and CDR2 SYGVNS come from the germline V gene. The CDR3 is 15 residues long.

The chain has TRBV11-2 and TRBJ1-1; D unresolved. Trimming shortened V by 5 bases and J by 6 bases, and 10 bases separated the two germline ends. Per the germline V gene, CDR1 is SGHAT and CDR2 is FQNNGV. The CDR3 loop spans 12 amino acids. The CDR3 reads CASSDTESEAFF. DNA for the CDR3: TGTGCCAGCAGCGATACTGAATCTGAAGCTTTCTTT.

J is TRBJ1-5 and V is TRBV9, with D perhaps TRBD1 (5 bases). From germline, CDR1 is SGDLS and CDR2 YYNGEE. V was cut by 2 bases and J by 9 bases, with 15 bases left in between. The CDR3 is 14 amino acids. CDR3 bases: TGTGCCAGCAGCGTCGGGACCGAGATAACGCCCCAGCATTTT. Amino acids: CASSVGTEITPQHF.

The rearrangement joins TRBV7-9 to TRBJ1-3; tentative D call: TRBD1 (5 bases). The CDR3 runs to 16 residues. Trimming stripped 5 bases from V and 4 bases from J, with 18 bases between. Germline CDR1 SEHNR, CDR2 FQNEAQ (reference sequence). CDR3 sequence reads: CASSPAGFRGGNTIYF. CDR3 DNA: TGTGCCAGCAGCCCCGCAGGGTTTAGGGGAGGAAACACCATATATTTT.

V and J are TRBV19 and TRBJ1-1, with 8 bases lining up with TRBD1. Germline V CDR1 and CDR2: LNHDA, SQIVND (reference sequence). The CDR3 is 14 amino acids. Trimming took 5 bases from V and 5 from J; bases not matched to a gene: 7. The chain's CDR3 is CASSGVTGDTEAFF. The CDR3 DNA is TGTGCCAGTAGTGGAGTGACAGGGGATACTGAAGCTTTCTTT.